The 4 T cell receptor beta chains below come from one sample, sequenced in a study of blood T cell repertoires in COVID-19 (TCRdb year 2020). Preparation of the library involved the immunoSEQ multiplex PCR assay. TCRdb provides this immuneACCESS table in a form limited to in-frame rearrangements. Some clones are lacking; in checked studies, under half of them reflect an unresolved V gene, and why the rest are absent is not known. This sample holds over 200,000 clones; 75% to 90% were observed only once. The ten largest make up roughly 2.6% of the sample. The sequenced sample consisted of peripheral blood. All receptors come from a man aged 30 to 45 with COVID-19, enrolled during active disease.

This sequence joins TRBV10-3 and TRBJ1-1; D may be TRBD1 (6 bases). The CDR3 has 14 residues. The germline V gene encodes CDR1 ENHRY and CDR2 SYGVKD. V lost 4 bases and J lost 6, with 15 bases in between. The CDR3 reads CAISAGGQISEAFF. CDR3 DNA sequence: TGTGCCATCAGTGCTGGGGGCCAGATATCTGAAGCTTTCTTT.

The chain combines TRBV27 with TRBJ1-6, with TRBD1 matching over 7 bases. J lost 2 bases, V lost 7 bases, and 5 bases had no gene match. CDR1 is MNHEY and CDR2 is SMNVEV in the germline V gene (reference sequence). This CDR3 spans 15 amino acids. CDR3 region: CASTPTGTYNSPLHF. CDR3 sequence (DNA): TGTGCCAGCACCCCGACAGGGACCTATAATTCACCCCTCCACTTT.

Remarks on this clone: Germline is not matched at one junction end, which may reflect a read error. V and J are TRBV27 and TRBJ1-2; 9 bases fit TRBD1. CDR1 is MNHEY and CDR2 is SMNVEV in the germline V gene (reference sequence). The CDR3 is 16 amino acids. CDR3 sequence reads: CASSFRDRAPTRNLIF. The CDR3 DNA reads TGTGCCAGCAGTTTCCGGGACAGGGCCCCGACTCGGAACTTGATTTTC.

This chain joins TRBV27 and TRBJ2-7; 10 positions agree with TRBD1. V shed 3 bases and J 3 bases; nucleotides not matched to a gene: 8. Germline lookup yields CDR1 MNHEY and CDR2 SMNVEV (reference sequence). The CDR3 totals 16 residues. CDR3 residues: CASSFFVDRGHYEQYF. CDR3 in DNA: TGTGCCAGCAGTTTTTTTGTAGACAGGGGGCACTACGAGCAGTACTTC.